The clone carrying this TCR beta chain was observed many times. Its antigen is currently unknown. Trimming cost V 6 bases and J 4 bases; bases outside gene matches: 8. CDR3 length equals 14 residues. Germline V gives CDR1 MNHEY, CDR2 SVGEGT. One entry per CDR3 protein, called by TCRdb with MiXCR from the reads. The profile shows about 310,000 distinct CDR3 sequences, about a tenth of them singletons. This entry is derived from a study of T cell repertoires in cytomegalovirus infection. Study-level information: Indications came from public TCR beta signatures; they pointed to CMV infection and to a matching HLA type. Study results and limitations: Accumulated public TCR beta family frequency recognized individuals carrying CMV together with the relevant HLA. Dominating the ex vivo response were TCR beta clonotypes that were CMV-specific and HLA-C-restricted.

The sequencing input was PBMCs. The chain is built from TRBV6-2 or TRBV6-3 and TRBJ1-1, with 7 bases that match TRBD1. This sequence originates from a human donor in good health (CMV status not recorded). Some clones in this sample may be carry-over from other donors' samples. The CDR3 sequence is CASRPTGMGTEAFF. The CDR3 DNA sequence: TGTGCCAGCAGGCCGACAGGGATGGGCACTGAAGCTTTCTTT.